The 18 T cell receptor beta chains below all came from one sample that was sequenced in a study of human T cells and chemical hapten exposure. MiXCR was run by TCRdb on the RACE reads, yielding one entry per CDR3 protein. The sample comprises about 380,000 distinct CDR3 sequences, around 5% of which are singletons, and approximately 2.3% rests with the top ten. Documented time point: patch test 1, 2 weeks after DPC sensitization. Treatment reported: therapeutic diphenylcyclopropenone sensitization with weekly scalp DPC. The input for sequencing was whole blood, taken in connection with sensitization to the hapten diphenylcyclopropenone (DPC). These receptors were obtained from a woman between 45 and 60 years old with alopecia areata. Some clones in this sample may be carry-over from other donors' samples.

In this sample, this clonotype turned up a few times. A much larger clone is a single base away; this may be a read error. J is TRBJ2-5 and V is TRBV6-2 or TRBV6-3, with D possibly being TRBD2 (5 bases). This CDR3 is 11 amino acids long. Germline V CDR1 and CDR2: MNHEY, SVGEGT. The DNA of the CDR3 is TGTGTCAGTGGACTTGGAGAGACCCAGTACTTC. This sequence encodes CVSGLGETQYF.

This chain joins TRBV29-1 and TRBJ2-7; 11 nucleotides match TRBD1. The V gene end was trimmed by 4 bases and the J gene end by 4 bases; junction bases not matched to a gene: 6. The CDR3 runs to 14 residues. Germline V gene data show CDR1 as SQVTM and CDR2 as ANQGSEA. The CDR3 nucleotides are TGCAGCGTTGGGCTGGGACAGGGGGAATACGAGCAGTACTTC. Translating it yields CSVGLGQGEYEQYF.

The CDR3 coding sequence is TGCAGCGTTGAATTGCCTACTTCTTCCTACGAGCAGTACTTC. It is translated as CSVELPTSSYEQYF. The chain is built from TRBV29-1 and TRBJ2-7; D unclear. Germline V gives CDR1 SQVTM, CDR2 ANQGSEA. V was pared by 2 bases and J by 1 base, with 12 bases between. CDR3 size: 14 residues.

This clonotype was picked up a small number of times. The chain recombines TRBV6-6 with TRBJ2-7; 7 bases fit TRBD1. After removal of 0 bases from V and 4 bases from J, the junction contained 9 bases not matched to a gene. CDR1 and CDR2 (germline): MNHNY, SVGAGI (reference sequence). The CDR3 spans 16 residues. CDR3 bases: TGTGCCAGCAGTTACTCGTATAAGGGGGCTACTTACGAGCAGTACTTC. Its protein product is CASSYSYKGATYEQYF.

This clonotype was counted many times. The chain links TRBV4-2 to TRBJ1-1, with D tentatively TRBD1 (6 bases). V was pared by 4 bases and J by 7 bases, with 16 bases between. In germline, CDR1 is LGHNA, CDR2 YNFKEQ. The CDR3 covers 14 residues. The CDR3 region has the DNA TGTGCCAGCAGCCTTCACGCCGGGACAAATGAAGCTTTCTTT. Amino acid sequence: CASSLHAGTNEAFF.

The chain combines TRBV7-2 with TRBJ2-1; no reliable D call. This CDR3 contains 14 residues. Germline assignment: CDR1 SGHTA and CDR2 FQGNSA. Trimming took 0 bases from V and 8 from J, leaving 11 bases between them. CDR3 residues: CASSLASSLDEQFF. The CDR3 coding sequence is TGTGCCAGCAGCTTAGCGAGTAGTTTGGATGAGCAGTTCTTC.

The chain links TRBV20-1 to TRBJ1-5; D may be TRBD1 (5 bases). There are 12 residues in the CDR3. The V gene lost 5 bases and the J gene lost 7 bases, with 12 bases spanning the gap. Germline V CDR1 and CDR2: DFQATT, SNEGSKA (reference sequence). CDR3 amino acids: CSAGGRGQPQHF. CDR3 DNA: TGCAGTGCTGGCGGCCGGGGGCAGCCCCAGCATTTT.

This clonotype appeared many times. The CDR3 carries no conserved terminal phenylalanine or tryptophan, so it likely arises from a read error. Because the CDR3's place on the DNA is in doubt, the DNA is left out and the CDR3 is given as listed by TCRdb. The chain employs TRBV30 and TRBJ1-1; the table's TRBD1 call for D was not verified on the DNA. 14 amino acids form the CDR3, both terminal residues included. Per germline, CDR1 GTSNPN and CDR2 SVGIG (reference sequence). CDR3 residues: CAWSPLAGGGGGAV.

This clonotype was detected ten times or more. This chain links TRBV12-3 or TRBV12-4 with TRBJ1-1; perhaps TRBD1 as D (6 bases). Trimming pared 5 bases from V and 5 bases from J, leaving 15 bases between. CDR3 length: 14 amino acids. CDR3: CASSTTGTRTEAFF. DNA of the CDR3: TGTGCCAGCAGTACAACAGGGACTAGGACTGAAGCTTTCTTT.

This clonotype was picked up many times. The rearrangement uses TRBV29-1 and TRBJ1-1; the match to TRBD1 covers 7 bases. Looked up from germline, CDR1 is SQVTM and CDR2 is ANQGSEA. The V and J ends lost 7 bases and 1 base, in that order; junction bases with no gene match: 6. The CDR3 consists of 13 residues. The CDR3, as DNA: TGCAGCGGTATCACAGGGGCGAACACTGAAGCTTTCTTT. It yields the protein CSGITGANTEAFF.

The chain is built from TRBV28 and TRBJ1-1; perhaps TRBD1 as D (5 bases). Trimming pared 6 bases from V and 6 bases from J, leaving 20 bases between. There are 15 residues in the CDR3. In germline, CDR1 is MDHEN, CDR2 SYDVKM. CDR3 sequence (DNA): TGTGCCAGCAGCATTGGGTTTGGGGGGAATGCTGAAGCTTTCTTT. Protein product: CASSIGFGGNAEAFF.

This clonotype occurred a few times. V is TRBV6-6 and J is TRBJ2-7; no clear D gene. Deletions cut 8 bases from V and 6 bases from J, with 17 bases between. The length of the CDR3 is 13 residues. Germline values: CDR1 MNHNY, CDR2 SVGAGI (reference sequence). The CDR3 protein is CASRLLETGEQYF. DNA of the CDR3: TGTGCCAGCCGTCTTCTAGAGACGGGCGAGCAGTACTTC.

The chain links TRBV20-1 to TRBJ2-1; 7 bases agree with TRBD2. The J segment lost 2 bases and the V segment lost 0 bases, leaving 4 bases of the junction unmatched. Germline CDR1 reads DFQATT; CDR2 reads SNEGSKA (reference sequence). CDR3 size: 15 residues. CDR3 coding DNA: TGCAGTGCTAGAGATCCACTAGCGACCTACAATGAGCAGTTCTTC. It is translated as CSARDPLATYNEQFF.

This clonotype was counted many times. The chain has TRBV7-9 and TRBJ2-2; 14 nucleotides line up with TRBD2. CDR3 size: 19 residues. Germline loops: CDR1 SEHNR, CDR2 FQNEAQ (reference sequence). V shed 4 bases and J 2 bases; nucleotides not matched to a gene: 9. Here the CDR3 reads CASSSPGLAGVRNTGELFF. The CDR3 coding sequence is TGTGCCAGCAGCTCCCCGGGACTAGCGGGAGTTCGTAACACCGGGGAGCTGTTTTTT.

This clonotype was picked up many times. The chain employs TRBV29-1 and TRBJ2-1; D might be TRBD2 (6 bases). The CDR3 is made up of 14 amino acids. V gave up 7 bases and J gave up 0 bases, with 13 bases separating them. Germline V gene data show CDR1 as SQVTM and CDR2 as ANQGSEA. DNA for the CDR3: TGCAGCGCCTCCCAGCGGGTCTCCTACAATGAGCAGTTCTTC. The encoded protein is CSASQRVSYNEQFF.

This clonotype was observed a few times. V is TRBV19 and J is TRBJ2-7; perhaps D is TRBD1 or TRBD2 (5 bases each). CDR1 is LNHDA and CDR2 is SQIVND in the germline V gene (reference sequence). This CDR3 region has 15 residues. With 6 bases removed from V and 6 bases from J, the gap between germline ends came to 21 bases. CDR3 sequence: CASRTTRDPTLEQYF. The CDR3 region has the DNA TGTGCCAGTAGGACCACCCGGGACCCCACGCTCGAGCAGTACTTC.

This clonotype was seen more than once but under ten times. The chain links TRBV20-1 to TRBJ1-1, with TRBD1 identical over 10 bases. CDR3 length: 14 residues. Germline-derived CDR1 and CDR2 are DFQATT and SNEGSKA (reference sequence). V lost 3 bases and J lost 11; bases outside the gene matches: 12. The CDR3: CSASSFDRGRLAFF. The DNA of the CDR3 is TGCAGTGCTAGTTCTTTTGACAGGGGGCGGCTGGCTTTCTTT.

This clonotype has at least ten counts. The chain uses TRBV7-7 and TRBJ1-1; no firm D call. Germline lookup yields CDR1 SSHAT and CDR2 FNYEAQ (reference sequence). The length of the CDR3 is 13 residues. V lost 0 bases, J lost 2 bases, and 4 bases lay in between. The CDR3 nucleotides read TGTGCCAGCAGCTTAGCTTATAACACTGAAGCTTTCTTT. Its translation: CASSLAYNTEAFF.